The sequence of this TCR beta chain was determined in a study of cytomegalovirus exposure and HLA in healthy donors. Researchers ran the PCR with 60 Vbeta and 13 Jbeta primers. Original methodology: An analysis that came later counted roughly 80 million unique TCR beta chains, approximately 12 million shared. Only in-frame clones appear in the TCRdb table, and some are missing; sequencing was by immunoSEQ multiplex PCR. V, J and clone size are taken as reported in that table, and D and trimming were inferred from the DNA itself. The sample carries about 100,000 clones, roughly 80% recorded once. Losses at the gene ends were 5 bases for V and 0 bases for J; bases not matched to a gene: 3. The CDR3 is 13 amino acids. Germline loops: CDR1 SQVTM, CDR2 ANQGSEA.

The source material was PBMCs. V and J are TRBV29-1 and TRBJ2-5, with 7 nucleotides matching TRBD1. The sequence derives from a man aged 45 to 65 in good health and CMV-seropositive. Written as DNA, the CDR3 is TGCAGCGTTCTGAGGGGGCACCAAGAGACCCAGTACTTC. Protein: CSVLRGHQETQYF.